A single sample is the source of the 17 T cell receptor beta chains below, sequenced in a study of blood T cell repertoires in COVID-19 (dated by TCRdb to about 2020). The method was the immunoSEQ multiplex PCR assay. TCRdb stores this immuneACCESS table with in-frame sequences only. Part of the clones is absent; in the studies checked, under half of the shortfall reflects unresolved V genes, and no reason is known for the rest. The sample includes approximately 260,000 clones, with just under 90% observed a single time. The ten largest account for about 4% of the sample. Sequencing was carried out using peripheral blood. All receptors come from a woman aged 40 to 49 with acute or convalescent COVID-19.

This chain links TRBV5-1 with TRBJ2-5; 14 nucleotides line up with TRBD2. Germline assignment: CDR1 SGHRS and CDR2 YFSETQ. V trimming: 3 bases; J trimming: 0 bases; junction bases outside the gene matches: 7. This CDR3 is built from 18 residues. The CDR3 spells CASSSAGLAGVDQETQYF. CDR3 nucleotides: TGCGCCAGCAGCTCAGCGGGACTAGCGGGGGTAGACCAAGAGACCCAGTACTTC.

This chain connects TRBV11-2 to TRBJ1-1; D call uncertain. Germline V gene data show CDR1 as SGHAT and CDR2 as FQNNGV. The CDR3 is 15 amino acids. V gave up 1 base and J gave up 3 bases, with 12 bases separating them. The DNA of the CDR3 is TGTGCCAGCAGCTTAGTATTTGGAGGAGACACTGAAGCTTTCTTT. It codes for CASSLVFGGDTEAFF.

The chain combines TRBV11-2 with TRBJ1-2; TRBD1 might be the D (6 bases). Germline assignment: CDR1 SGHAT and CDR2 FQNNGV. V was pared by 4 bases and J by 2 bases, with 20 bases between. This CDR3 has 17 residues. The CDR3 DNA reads TGTGCCAGCAGCTCACTCAGGGGCCCACGGCCGAACTATGGCTACACCTTC. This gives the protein CASSSLRGPRPNYGYTF. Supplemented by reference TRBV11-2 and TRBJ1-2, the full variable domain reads EAGVAQSPRYKIIEKRQSVAFWCNPISGHATLYWYQQILGQGPKLLIQFQNNGVVDDSQLPKDRFSAERLKGVDSTLKIQPAKLEDSAVYLCASSSLRGPRPNYGYTFGSGTRLTVV.

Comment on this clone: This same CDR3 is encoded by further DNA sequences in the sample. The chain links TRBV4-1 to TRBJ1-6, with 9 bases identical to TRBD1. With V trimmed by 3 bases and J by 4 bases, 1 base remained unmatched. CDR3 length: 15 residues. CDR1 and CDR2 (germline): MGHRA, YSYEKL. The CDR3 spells CASSQGTGYNSPLHF. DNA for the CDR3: TGCGCCAGCAGCCAGGGGACAGGGTATAATTCACCCCTCCACTTT.

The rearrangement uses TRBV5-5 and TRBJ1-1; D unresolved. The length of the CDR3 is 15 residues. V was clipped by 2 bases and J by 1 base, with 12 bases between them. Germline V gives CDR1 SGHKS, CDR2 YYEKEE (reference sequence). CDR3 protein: CASSFAGPENTEAFF. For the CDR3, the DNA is TGTGCCAGCAGCTTTGCTGGGCCAGAGAACACTGAAGCTTTCTTT.

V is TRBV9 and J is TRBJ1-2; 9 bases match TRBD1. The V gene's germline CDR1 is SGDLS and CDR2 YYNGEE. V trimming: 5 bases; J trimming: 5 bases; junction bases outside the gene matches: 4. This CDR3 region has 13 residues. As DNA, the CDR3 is TGTGCCAGCAGGCGACAGGGGGGTTATGGCTACACCTTC. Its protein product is CASRRQGGYGYTF.

The CDR3 nucleotides read TGCGCCAGCAGCTCTGAAACGCCGGTGAACACTGAAGCTTTCTTT. As protein: CASSSETPVNTEAFF. The chain joins TRBV5-1 to TRBJ1-1; no definite D call. Trimming removed 3 bases at V and 0 bases at J, with 12 bases between. This CDR3 has 15 residues. In germline, CDR1 is SGHRS, CDR2 YFSETQ.

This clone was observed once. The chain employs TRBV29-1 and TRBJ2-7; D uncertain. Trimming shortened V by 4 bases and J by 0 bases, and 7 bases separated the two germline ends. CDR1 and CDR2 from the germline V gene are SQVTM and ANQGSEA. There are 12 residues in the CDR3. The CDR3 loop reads CSVGDTSYEQYV. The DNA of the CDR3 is TGCAGCGTTGGCGACACCTCCTACGAGCAGTACGTC.

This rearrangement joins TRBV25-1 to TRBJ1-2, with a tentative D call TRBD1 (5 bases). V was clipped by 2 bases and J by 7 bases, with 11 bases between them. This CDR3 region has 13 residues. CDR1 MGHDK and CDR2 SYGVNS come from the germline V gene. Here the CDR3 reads CASSEGGTGGYTF. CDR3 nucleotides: TGTGCCAGCAGTGAAGGAGGGACGGGTGGCTACACCTTC.

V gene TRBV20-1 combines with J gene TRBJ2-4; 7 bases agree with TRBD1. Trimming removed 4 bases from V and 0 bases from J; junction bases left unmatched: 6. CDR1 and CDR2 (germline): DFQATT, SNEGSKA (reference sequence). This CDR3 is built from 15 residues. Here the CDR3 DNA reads TGCAGTGCTACTGACAGGGAATCAGCCAAAAACATTCAGTACTTC. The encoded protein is CSATDRESAKNIQYF.

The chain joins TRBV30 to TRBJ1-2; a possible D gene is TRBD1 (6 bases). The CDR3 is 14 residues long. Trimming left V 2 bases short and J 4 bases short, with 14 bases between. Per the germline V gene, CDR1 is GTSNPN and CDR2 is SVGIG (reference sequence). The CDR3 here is CAWSSLGAFYGYTF. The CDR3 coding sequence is TGTGCCTGGAGTTCCCTGGGGGCCTTCTATGGCTACACCTTC.

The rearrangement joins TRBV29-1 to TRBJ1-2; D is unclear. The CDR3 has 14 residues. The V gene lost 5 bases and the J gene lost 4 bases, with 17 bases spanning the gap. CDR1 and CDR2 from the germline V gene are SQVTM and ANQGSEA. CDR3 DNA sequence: TGCAGCGTTATTCAGTCCGACTTTCCCTATGGCTACACCTTC. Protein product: CSVIQSDFPYGYTF.

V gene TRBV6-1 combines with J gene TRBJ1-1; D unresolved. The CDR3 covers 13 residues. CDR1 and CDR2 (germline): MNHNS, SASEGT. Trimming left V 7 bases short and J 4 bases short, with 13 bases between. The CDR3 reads CASITLGGTEAFF. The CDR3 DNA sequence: TGTGCCAGCATTACCTTAGGAGGCACTGAAGCTTTCTTT.

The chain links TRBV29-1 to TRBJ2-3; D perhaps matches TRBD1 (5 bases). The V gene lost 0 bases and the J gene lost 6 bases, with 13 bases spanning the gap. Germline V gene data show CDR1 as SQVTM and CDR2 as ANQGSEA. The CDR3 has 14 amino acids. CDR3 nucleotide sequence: TGCAGCGTTGAAGATAGGGGCAGCAGCGATACGCAGTATTTT. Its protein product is CSVEDRGSSDTQYF.

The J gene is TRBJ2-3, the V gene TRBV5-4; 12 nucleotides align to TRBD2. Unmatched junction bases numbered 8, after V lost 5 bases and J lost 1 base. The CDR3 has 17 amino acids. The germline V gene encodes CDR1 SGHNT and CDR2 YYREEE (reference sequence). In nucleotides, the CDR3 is TGTGCCAGCAGTACTCTCCGGACTAGCGGGGGCACAGATACGCAGTATTTT. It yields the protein CASSTLRTSGGTDTQYF.

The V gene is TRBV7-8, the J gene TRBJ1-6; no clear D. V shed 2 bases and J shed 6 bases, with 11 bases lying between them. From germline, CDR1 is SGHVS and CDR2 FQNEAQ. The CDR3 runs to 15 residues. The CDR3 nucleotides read TGTGCCAGCAGCTTAAGTACACAGATTAATTCACCCCTCCACTTT. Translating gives CASSLSTQINSPLHF.

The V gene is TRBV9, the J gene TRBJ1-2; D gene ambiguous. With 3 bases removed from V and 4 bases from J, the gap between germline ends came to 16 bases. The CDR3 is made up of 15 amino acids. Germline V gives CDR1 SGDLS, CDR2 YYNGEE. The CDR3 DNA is TGTGCCAGCAGCGGCGACTCATACCCACTCTATGGCTACACCTTC. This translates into CASSGDSYPLYGYTF.